The sample holds a few counts of the clone carrying this T cell receptor (beta chain). Its target is not known. These data come from a study of T cells after yellow fever vaccination. Findings of the study overall: Contamination by abundant bulk-population clonotypes could be present in FACS-sorted repertoires. Among all clonotypes, a small share was observed in both CD4 and CD8 compartments.

Germline V CDR1 and CDR2: LNHDA, SQIVND (reference sequence). The CDR3 sequence is 17 residues long. V lost 3 bases, J lost 4 bases, and 19 bases lay in between. TCR cDNA was made by 5'RACE template switching, adding a universal primer site and UMIs. Via MiXCR, TCRdb re-called the 5' RACE reads, giving one row per CDR3 protein. The data show 500,000 to 650,000 distinct CDR3 sequences, less than 20% seen once. The TCR was taken from a man between 18 and 29 years old who received the YFV17D yellow fever vaccine. Specimen: PBMCs, collected 5 to 6 days after the first yellow fever vaccination. V usage is TRBV19 and J usage is TRBJ1-5; no clear D gene. CDR3 sequence (DNA): TGTGCCAGTAGTATGGAGCCTTCCGGGTTGGGGAATCAGCCCCAGCATTTT. It encodes CASSMEPSGLGNQPQHF.